This T cell receptor (beta chain) appears in the sequencing data of a study of response to subunit inactivated influenza vaccine. TCRdb fed the RT-PCR reads into MiXCR, producing one record per CDR3 protein. The profile shows roughly 500,000 distinct CDR3 sequences, more than 15% of them singletons. This clonotype has ten or more counts. No antigen is known for it. Study conclusions and caveats: Authors proposed each seasonal influenza vaccination draws in few new T cells.

The CDR3 contains 16 residues. Germline CDR1 reads SEHNR; CDR2 reads FQNEAQ (reference sequence). J was trimmed by 1 base and V by 5 bases; bases with no gene match: 6. J is TRBJ2-3 and V is TRBV7-9; TRBD2 matches at 10 bases. The sequences come from CD4+ T cells sorted from PBMCs, collected roughly 24 months after vaccination. This TCR derives from a man in his fifties or sixties who received an inactivated influenza vaccine. CDR3 loop: CASSRSSGRGTDTQYF. The CDR3, as DNA: TGTGCCAGCAGCCGCTCTAGCGGGAGAGGCACAGATACGCAGTATTTT. The entire variable domain, with the rest obtained from reference TRBV7-9 and TRBJ2-3, is as follows: DTGVSQNPRHKITKRGQNVTFRCDPISEHNRLYWYRQTLGQGPEFLTYFQNEAQLEKSRLLSDRFSAERPKGSFSTLEIQRTEQGDSAMYLCASSRSSGRGTDTQYFGPGTRLTVL.